This TCR beta chain was captured in a study of T cells in Graves' hyperthyroidism and ophthalmopathy. On the study more broadly: Any treatment followed the collection of peripheral blood at initial diagnosis.

This clonotype was observed many times. Amplified TCR beta CDR3 regions came from RNA transcripts. The HTBI set primed first-round TCR CDR3 RT-PCR. TCRdb re-analysed the multiplex PCR reads in MiXCR, keeping a single row per CDR3 protein. The table lists some 140,000 distinct CDR3 sequences, around 21% of them singletons. The length of the CDR3 is 13 residues. CDR1 and CDR2 from the germline V gene are MDHEN and SYDVKM. Trimming took off 6 bases at V and 5 bases at J, with 14 bases between the two ends. Clinical symptoms, serum thyroxine, TRAb, thyroid ultrasound and orbital computed tomography informed diagnoses. The sample, blood from the first hyperthyroidism diagnosis, precedes any ophthalmopathy symptoms.

The J gene is TRBJ2-7, the V gene TRBV28, with D perhaps assigned TRBD1 or TRBD2 (5 bases each). This sequence was found in a woman aged 45-65 years with Graves' hyperthyroidism that later progressed to Graves' ophthalmopathy. Sequencing was carried out using blood. The CDR3 bases are TGTGCCAGCAGGGGGGACCCGAGGAACGAGCAGTACTTC. Translation gives CASRGDPRNEQYF.